The present TCR beta chain was sequenced within a study of cytomegalovirus exposure and HLA in healthy donors. Data came from immunoSEQ multiplex PCR; TCRdb stores just in-frame clones and leaves some out. The data hold around 150,000 clones, with approximately 86% observed a single time. Germline-derived CDR1 and CDR2 are MNHNY and SVGAGI (reference sequence). The CDR3 spans 13 residues. J was trimmed by 4 bases and V by 8 bases; bases with no gene match: 5. The receptor was isolated from a woman between 18 and 30 years old in good health and CMV-seropositive. The chain recombines TRBV6-6 with TRBJ1-5; TRBD1 aligns across 7 bases. The sample taken for sequencing was PBMCs. The chain's CDR3 is CASGGTENQPQHF. CDR3 coding DNA: TGTGCCAGCGGGGGGACAGAAAATCAGCCCCAGCATTTT.